The rows below give T cell receptor beta chains drawn from one sample of a study of early T cells in non-severe SARS-CoV-2 infection. MiXCR was run by TCRdb on the 5' RACE reads, yielding one entry per CDR3 protein. The sample holds approximately 9,900 distinct CDR3 sequences, about 4.8% seen once. Material for sequencing was whole blood. Receptor source: an adult who was a healthcare worker with PCR-confirmed SARS-CoV-2 infection or an uninfected control (not recorded which). Each CDR3 is given with its conserved first and last residue. Fields, in order: D gene, V gene, J gene, clone size, CDR3 protein, CDR3 DNA. A D gene is named only where the DNA matches it firmly. For some rows the clone size is stated as once, few or many, or as a class when expanded; others skip it.

.	TRBV7-2	TRBJ1-5	few	CASSRQPNQPQHF	TGTGCCAGCAGCCGACAGCCCAATCAGCCCCAGCATTTT
TRBD2	TRBV20-1	TRBJ2-1	many	CSAETSGSNEQFF	TGCAGTGCTGAGACTAGCGGGAGCAATGAGCAGTTCTTC
TRBD2	TRBV9	TRBJ2-1	medium-sized	CASSASGSLREQFF	TGTGCCAGCAGCGCTAGCGGGAGCCTACGAGAGCAGTTCTTC
.	TRBV7-2	TRBJ2-2	medium-sized	CASSFSPGELFF	TGTGCCAGCAGCTTTTCGCCCGGGGAGCTGTTTTTT
.	TRBV29-1	TRBJ1-1	medium-sized	CSVETDRLMNTEAFF	TGCAGCGTTGAAACCGACCGCCTGATGAACACTGAAGCTTTCTTT
TRBD2	TRBV10-2	TRBJ2-1	medium-sized	CASSPLAGANYNEQFF	TGCGCCAGCAGCCCACTAGCGGGAGCCAACTACAATGAGCAGTTCTTC
.	TRBV4-1	TRBJ2-7	.	CASSQGLRDSLRNEQYF	TGCGCCAGCAGCCAAGGCCTCCGGGACTCACTCAGAAACGAGCAGTACTTC
.	TRBV10-1	TRBJ1-1	medium-sized	CASTGQLAAEAFF	TGCGCCAGCACGGGGCAGCTGGCTGCCGAAGCTTTCTTT
TRBD1	TRBV10-2	TRBJ1-5	many	CASRTGLDDQPQHF	TGCGCCAGCAGGACAGGGCTTGATGATCAGCCCCAGCATTTT
TRBD1	TRBV2	TRBJ1-5	many	CASSEDRVGNQPQHF	TGTGCCAGCAGCGAGGACAGGGTAGGCAATCAGCCCCAGCATTTT
.	TRBV3-1	TRBJ2-2	many	CASSRQLAPGGELFF	TGTGCCAGCAGCCGCCAACTAGCTCCGGGGGGGGAGCTGTTTTTT
TRBD2	TRBV12-3/TRBV12-4	TRBJ2-3	medium-sized	CASSLFVAGGRTQYF	TGTGCCAGCAGTTTGTTTGTAGCGGGAGGGCGGACGCAGTATTTT
TRBD2	TRBV12-5	TRBJ2-7	medium-sized	CASSWASGKLSYEQYF	TGTGCTAGCAGCTGGGCAAGCGGGAAACTATCTTACGAGCAGTACTTC
.	TRBV4-3	TRBJ2-6	many	CASSQDKATGANVLTF	TGCGCCAGCAGCCAAGATAAGGCGACTGGGGCCAACGTCCTGACTTTC
TRBD2	TRBV7-8	TRBJ2-3	medium-sized	CASSPKKGGRPTDTQYF	TGTGCCAGTAGCCCCAAGAAGGGCGGGAGGCCCACAGATACGCAGTATTTT
TRBD2	TRBV28	TRBJ2-4	medium-sized	CASVAGGGGNIQYF	TGTGCCAGTGTAGCGGGAGGAGGCGGGAACATTCAGTACTTC
.	TRBV30	TRBJ1-1	many	CAWSWGGAQNTEAFF	TGTGCCTGGAGTTGGGGGGGAGCGCAGAACACTGAAGCTTTCTTT
TRBD1	TRBV29-1	TRBJ2-3	many	CSARTGGSDTQYF	TGCAGCGCCCGGACAGGGGGCTCAGATACGCAGTATTTT
.	TRBV27	TRBJ2-1	many	CASSPQKNEQFF	TGTGCCAGCAGTCCACAGAAGAATGAGCAGTTCTTC
TRBD2	TRBV28	TRBJ2-7	many	CASRPTPGTTLPSYEQYF	TGTGCCAGCAGGCCGACTCCCGGGACTACCCTGCCTTCCTACGAGCAGTACTTC
.	TRBV5-4	TRBJ2-7	many	CASSGRGEQYF	TGTGCCAGCAGCGGCAGGGGCGAGCAGTACTTC
TRBD2	TRBV7-9	TRBJ2-1	.	CASSFREGLNEQFF	TGTGCCAGCAGCTTCCGGGAGGGCCTGAATGAGCAGTTCTTC
TRBD1	TRBV2	TRBJ2-3	medium-sized	CASKKIRDRGTDTQYF	TGTGCCAGCAAAAAGATCCGGGACAGGGGCACAGATACGCAGTATTTT
.	TRBV12-3/TRBV12-4	TRBJ1-6	many	CASSPHGGNSPLHF	TGTGCCAGCAGTCCGCATGGGGGTAATTCACCCCTCCACTTT
.	TRBV4-1	TRBJ2-5	many	CASSQESTYKETQYF	TGCGCCAGCAGCCAAGAGTCGACCTATAAAGAGACCCAGTACTTC
.	TRBV11-2	TRBJ2-5	many	CASSTRNSGQETQYF	TGTGCCAGCAGCACCCGCAATAGCGGCCAAGAGACCCAGTACTTC
.	TRBV12-3/TRBV12-4	TRBJ2-3	medium-sized	CASSFHVADTQYF	TGTGCCAGCAGTTTTCACGTAGCAGATACGCAGTATTTT
.	TRBV20-1	TRBJ1-1	many	CSANGQSNTEAFF	TGCAGTGCCAACGGACAGTCGAACACTGAAGCTTTCTTT
.	TRBV30	TRBJ1-2	many	CAWSPGGDYGYTF	TGTGCCTGGAGTCCCGGGGGGGACTATGGCTACACCTTC
.	TRBV5-1	TRBJ2-3	many	CASARERASTDTQYF	TGCGCCAGCGCCCGTGAGCGAGCTAGCACAGATACGCAGTATTTT
TRBD2	TRBV3-1	TRBJ2-1	many	CASSHAIAGVSNEQFF	TGTGCCAGCAGCCATGCCATAGCGGGAGTAAGCAATGAGCAGTTCTTC
.	TRBV6-6	TRBJ2-2	medium-sized	CASIQPLGISNTGELFF	TGTGCCAGCATCCAACCACTGGGAATTTCGAACACCGGGGAGCTGTTTTTT
TRBD1	TRBV30	TRBJ2-7	many	CAWSLDRTYEQYF	TGTGCCTGGAGTCTGGACAGGACCTACGAGCAGTACTTC
TRBD2	TRBV11-2	TRBJ2-7	.	CASSTHPSGSGSYEQYF	TGTGCCAGCAGCACGCACCCTAGCGGGAGTGGCTCCTACGAGCAGTACTTC
TRBD2	TRBV7-3	TRBJ2-3	.	CASSLTGLGGTDTQYF	TGTGCCAGCAGCTTAACGGGACTAGGGGGCACAGATACGCAGTATTTT
TRBD2	TRBV20-1	TRBJ2-5	medium-sized	CSARDVGLARGETQYF	TGCAGTGCTAGAGATGTGGGACTAGCGAGGGGAGAGACCCAGTACTTC
.	TRBV12-2	TRBJ2-7	few	CASRLVQTPIPYEQYF	TGTGCAAGTCGCTTAGTCCAGACCCCAATCCCCTACGAGCAGTACTTC
TRBD1	TRBV4-3	TRBJ1-4	many	CASSQDLGRGNPTNEKLFF	TGCGCCAGCAGCCAAGATCTAGGCAGGGGGAACCCAACTAATGAAAAACTGTTTTTT
TRBD2	TRBV25-1	TRBJ2-2	many	CASSDTSGGGSDTGELFF	TGTGCCAGCAGTGATACCTCTGGTGGCGGGAGTGACACCGGGGAGCTGTTTTTT
.	TRBV12-3/TRBV12-4	TRBJ2-3	many	CASSLAQGPDTQYF	TGTGCCAGCAGTTTAGCGCAGGGGCCAGATACGCAGTATTTT